Given below is one T cell receptor (beta chain) in context. V lost 4 bases to trimming and J lost 8 bases; unmatched junction nucleotides: 7. CDR3 length: 15 amino acids. The germline V gene has CDR1 SGHDT and CDR2 YYEEEE. This sample stems from a study of cytomegalovirus exposure and HLA in healthy donors. The PCR contained 60 Vbeta and 13 Jbeta primers. Assay used: immunoSEQ multiplex PCR; TCRdb lists only in-frame clones, some missing. The table lists some 200,000 clones, roughly 80% of them singletons. This TCR derives from a man over 45 in good health and CMV-seronegative. This chain uses TRBV5-6 with TRBJ1-4; 11 bases are a match to TRBD1. Sequenced: PBMCs. The chain's CDR3 is CASSTRTGGGEKLFF. The CDR3 DNA reads TGTGCCAGCAGCACACGGACAGGGGGCGGAGAAAAACTGTTTTTT.